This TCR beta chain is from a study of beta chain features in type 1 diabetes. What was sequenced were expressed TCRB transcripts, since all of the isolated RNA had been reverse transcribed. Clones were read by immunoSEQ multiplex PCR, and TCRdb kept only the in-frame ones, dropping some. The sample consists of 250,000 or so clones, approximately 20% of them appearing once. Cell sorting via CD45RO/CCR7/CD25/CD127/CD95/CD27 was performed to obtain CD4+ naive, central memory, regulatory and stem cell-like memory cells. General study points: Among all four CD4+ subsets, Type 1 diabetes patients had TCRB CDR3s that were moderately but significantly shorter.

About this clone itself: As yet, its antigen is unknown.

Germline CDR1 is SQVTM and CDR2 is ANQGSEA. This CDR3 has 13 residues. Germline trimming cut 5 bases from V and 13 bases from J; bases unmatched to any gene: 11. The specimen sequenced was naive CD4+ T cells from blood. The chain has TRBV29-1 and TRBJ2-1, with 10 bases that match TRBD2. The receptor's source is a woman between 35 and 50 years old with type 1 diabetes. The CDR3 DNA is TGCAGCGTTCAGAGGGGGACTAGCGACCTCCAGTTCTTC. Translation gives CSVQRGTSDLQFF.